A selection of T cell receptor beta chains follows, all from one sample in a study of cytomegalovirus exposure and HLA in healthy donors. Profiled with immunoSEQ multiplex PCR; TCRdb holds only in-frame clones, not every one. The sample includes 150,000 or so clones, about 74% of them seen just once. Sequenced: PBMCs. Every receptor here comes from a woman in her thirties or forties in good health and CMV-seronegative. The conserved cysteine and the conserved F or W are not part of the CDR3 here.

V	J	CDR3
TRBV21-1	TRBJ2-1	ASSKAHPAGVWNEQF
TRBV6-6	TRBJ2-6	ASRETGSGANVLT
TRBV5-4	TRBJ1-1	ASSSTRGTEAF
TRBV5-1	TRBJ1-3	ASSLGQVRSGNTIY
TRBV10-2	TRBJ1-2	ASNSNYGYT
TRBV5-4	TRBJ1-1	ASSLDRGDTEAF
TRBV7-2	TRBJ2-7	ASRRGGANEQY
TRBV5-1	TRBJ1-2	ASRRDTYGYT
TRBV2	TRBJ1-5	ASKGQGNQPQH
TRBV6-5	TRBJ1-6	ASSYDSNNSPLH
TRBV5-1	TRBJ2-1	ASSSPQRDRGKEQF
TRBV7-2	TRBJ2-6	ASSLVGGLGGANVLT
TRBV30	TRBJ1-2	AWSVTGSGREVPYGYT
TRBV4-2	TRBJ2-5	ASSPSSLAGQETQY
TRBV5-1	TRBJ1-2	ASSPGENYGYT
TRBV6-5	TRBJ2-1	ASSYPGGSSYNEQF
TRBV5-1	TRBJ2-3	ASGPAGGFRDTQY
TRBV7-6	TRBJ1-1	ASSSQWGDTEAF
TRBV5-1	TRBJ1-2	ASSLVDTNYGYT
TRBV6-5	TRBJ2-2	ASSYSWTGNTGELF
TRBV6-6	TRBJ1-6	ASTEGWSYNSPLH
TRBV7-2	TRBJ1-5	ASSLVPQGNQPQH
TRBV5-6	TRBJ1-2	ASSSTGGDYGYT
TRBV10-3	TRBJ2-7	AISPTGTGYEQY
TRBV21-1	TRBJ2-1	AGPAEREGLHNEQF
TRBV10-3	TRBJ1-2	AISESVQGRDGYT
TRBV19	TRBJ2-3	ASSMGQSTDTQY
TRBV5-1	TRBJ2-1	ASHQQAGGPPNEQF
TRBV7-2	TRBJ1-2	ASSLYLRQGLKGYT
TRBV5-4	TRBJ2-5	ASSETALRVETQY
TRBV7-2	TRBJ2-5	ASSLEVGEETQY
TRBV4-1	TRBJ2-7	ASSQVLASYEQY
TRBV2	TRBJ2-3	ASSSDRDTQY
TRBV5-1	TRBJ1-1	ASSPLGQLNTEAF
TRBV28	TRBJ1-1	ASHYTGESEAF
TRBV28	TRBJ2-5	ASSLGPSGVQETQY
TRBV6-1	TRBJ1-5	ASSEAMGPQPQH
TRBV27	TRBJ2-1	ASSLALAGAYDLSYNEQF
TRBV2	TRBJ1-4	ASSGQGVSNEKLF
TRBV5-1	TRBJ1-4	ASSLAVGGDEKLF
TRBV4-1	TRBJ1-5	ASSPTGGNQPQH
TRBV19	TRBJ2-7	ASSSRDTAYEQY
TRBV11-3	TRBJ1-1	ASSLQEEGTAF
TRBV7-8	TRBJ2-3	ASSLGFLAGEGLDTQY
TRBV6-1	TRBJ1-4	ASERTGRYEKLF
TRBV2	TRBJ1-5	ASTRTNQPQH
TRBV7-8	TRBJ1-1	ASSWAQGVVATEAF
TRBV5-1	TRBJ1-4	ASSPTGGGEKLF
TRBV7-9	TRBJ1-1	ASSLVTGVDAF